These 13 T cell receptor beta chains originate from one sample sequenced in a study of cytomegalovirus exposure and HLA in healthy donors. Generated by immunoSEQ multiplex PCR, the TCRdb table keeps only in-frame clones and is missing some. The sample yields about 98,000 clones, approximately 84% seen once. The sample consisted of PBMCs. The receptors were sampled from a man in his late teens or twenties in good health and CMV-seropositive.

The chain recombines TRBV6-5 with TRBJ2-7; D perhaps matches TRBD2 (6 bases). The ends were cut back, 2 bases at V and 6 bases at J, with 17 bases in the middle. Germline CDR1 is MNHEY and CDR2 is SVGAGI. The CDR3 length is 15 residues. The CDR3 spells CASSYPGTGMSEQYF. Here the CDR3 DNA reads TGTGCCAGCAGTTACCCCGGGACTGGGATGAGCGAGCAGTACTTC.

The J gene is TRBJ2-7, the V gene TRBV7-8; TRBD2 agrees at 10 bases. From germline, CDR1 is SGHVS and CDR2 FQNEAQ. The V gene end was trimmed by 0 bases and the J gene end by 1 base; junction bases not matched to a gene: 12. The CDR3 length is 19 residues. In DNA form, the CDR3 reads TGTGCCAGCAGCTTAGCGTTGTCGCTAGCGGGAGTATGGTCCTACGAGCAGTACTTC. Its translation is CASSLALSLAGVWSYEQYF.

This clone occurred a few times. The chain employs TRBV4-1 and TRBJ1-5; D uncertain. Germline V CDR1 and CDR2: MGHRA, YSYEKL. The ends were cut back, 1 base at V and 4 bases at J, with 8 bases in the middle. This CDR3 has 14 amino acids. The CDR3 DNA follows: TGCGCCAGCAGCCAAGTTGGAGGGAATCAGCCCCAGCATTTT. Its translation is CASSQVGGNQPQHF.

V is TRBV4-2 and J is TRBJ2-5; D gene unclear. Germline V lookup: CDR1 LGHNA, CDR2 YNFKEQ. This CDR3 region has 15 residues. The germline V and J ends were trimmed by 0 bases and 4 bases, with 12 bases remaining between them. For the CDR3, the DNA is TGTGCCAGCAGCCAAGAAGGTGGGCTTGGAGAGACCCAGTACTTC. Amino acids: CASSQEGGLGETQYF.

V usage is TRBV4-3 and J usage is TRBJ2-3, with D possibly matching TRBD2 (6 bases). CDR3 length: 16 amino acids. V gave up 0 bases and J gave up 4 bases, with 14 bases separating them. Germline-derived CDR1 and CDR2 are LGHNA and YSLEER. This CDR3 is CASSQDIWRGADTQYF. The CDR3 region has the DNA TGCGCCAGCAGCCAAGATATTTGGCGCGGGGCAGATACGCAGTATTTT.

This sequence joins TRBV7-9 and TRBJ2-7, with 8 bases aligning to TRBD2. Per germline, CDR1 SEHNR and CDR2 FQNEAQ (reference sequence). V lost 5 bases and J lost 3; bases outside the gene matches: 6. This CDR3 spans 14 amino acids. CDR3: CASSPPGLDYEQYF. CDR3 DNA: TGTGCCAGCAGCCCCCCGGGACTAGACTACGAGCAGTACTTC.

The V call is TRBV5-5, the J call TRBJ2-7; D is possibly TRBD2 (5 bases). The CDR3 loop spans 15 amino acids. Germline CDR1 is SGHKS and CDR2 is YYEKEE (reference sequence). Trimming stripped 5 bases from V and 0 bases from J, with 15 bases between. DNA for the CDR3: TGTGCCAGCAGTACCCTCACGGGGAACTCCTACGAGCAGTACTTC. Encoded protein: CASSTLTGNSYEQYF.

V usage is TRBV11-3 and J usage is TRBJ2-5; D may be TRBD1 (5 bases). The CDR3 loop spans 14 amino acids. V dropped 2 bases and J dropped 1 base, with 8 bases sitting between them. Looked up from germline, CDR1 is SGHNT and CDR2 is YENEEA. CDR3 sequence reads: CASSLLQGQETQYF. The CDR3 DNA reads as TGTGCCAGCAGCTTACTTCAGGGCCAAGAGACCCAGTACTTC.

The chain uses TRBV7-3 and TRBJ2-3; 7 nucleotides agree with TRBD2. V trimming: 5 bases; J trimming: 6 bases; junction bases outside the gene matches: 8. Germline V gene data show CDR1 as SGHTA and CDR2 as FQGTGA. The CDR3 has 14 amino acids. In nucleotides, the CDR3 is TGTGCCAGCAGCCCACTCTTGGGAGGGGATACGCAGTATTTT. Its protein product is CASSPLLGGDTQYF.

The CDR3 reads CASSIAGVTDTQYF. CDR3 in DNA: TGTGCCAGTAGTATAGCGGGGGTCACAGATACGCAGTATTTT. J is TRBJ2-3 and V is TRBV19; D may be TRBD2 (6 bases). This CDR3 comprises 14 residues. Germline assignment: CDR1 LNHDA and CDR2 SQIVND (reference sequence). V was shortened by 1 base and J by 2 bases, with 7 bases between the two germline ends. Combining the CDR3 with reference TRBV19 and TRBJ2-3 gives the whole variable domain DGGITQSPKYLFRKEGQNVTLSCEQNLNHDAMYWYRQDPGQGLRLIYYSQIVNDFQKGDIAEGYSVSREKKESFPLTVTSAQKNPTAFYLCASSIAGVTDTQYFGPGTRLTVL.

The rearrangement links TRBV6-1 to TRBJ1-2; no definite D call. V shed 0 bases and J shed 5 bases, with 10 bases lying between them. The CDR3 extends over 14 amino acids. Germline CDR1 MNHNS, CDR2 SASEGT. The CDR3 here is CASSEALVSYGYTF. The CDR3 DNA is TGTGCCAGCAGTGAAGCTTTAGTTTCGTATGGCTACACCTTC.

The V gene is TRBV5-1, the J gene TRBJ2-7, with 11 bases fitting TRBD1. Germline V gene lookup returns CDR1 SGHRS and CDR2 YFSETQ. The CDR3 loop spans 15 amino acids. J lost 6 bases, V lost 6 bases, and 11 bases had no gene match. CDR3 bases: TGCGCCAGCAACCCGCGAGGACAGGGGGCCGGCGAGCAGTACTTC. Translation: CASNPRGQGAGEQYF.

The chain is built from TRBV10-1 and TRBJ2-4; D perhaps matches TRBD1 (5 bases). V was shortened by 0 bases and J by 1 base, with 10 bases between the two germline ends. This CDR3 contains 16 residues. Germline V gives CDR1 WNHNN, CDR2 SYGVQD (reference sequence). CDR3 coding DNA: TGCGCCAGCAGTGAGTCAAGGTCAGGGGCCAAAAACATTCAGTACTTC. Its protein is CASSESRSGAKNIQYF.